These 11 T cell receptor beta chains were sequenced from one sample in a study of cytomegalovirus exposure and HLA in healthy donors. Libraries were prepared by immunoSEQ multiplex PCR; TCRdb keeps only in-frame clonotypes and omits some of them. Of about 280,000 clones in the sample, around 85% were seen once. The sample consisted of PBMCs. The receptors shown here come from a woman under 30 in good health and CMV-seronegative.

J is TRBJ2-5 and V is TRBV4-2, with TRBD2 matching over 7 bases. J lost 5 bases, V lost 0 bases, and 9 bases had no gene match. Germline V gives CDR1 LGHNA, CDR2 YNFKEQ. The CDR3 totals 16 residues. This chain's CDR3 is CASSQELAGWGETQYF. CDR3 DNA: TGTGCCAGCAGCCAAGAATTAGCGGGCTGGGGGGAGACCCAGTACTTC.

The CDR3 sequence is CASSLVPGLPRSYNEQFF. CDR3 DNA sequence: TGTGCCAGCAGTCTGGTCCCGGGACTACCCCGTTCCTACAATGAGCAGTTCTTC. This rearrangement joins TRBV28 to TRBJ2-1, with 7 positions matching TRBD2. The V and J ends lost 5 bases and 1 base, in that order; junction bases with no gene match: 14. Germline values: CDR1 MDHEN, CDR2 SYDVKM. This CDR3 has 18 residues.

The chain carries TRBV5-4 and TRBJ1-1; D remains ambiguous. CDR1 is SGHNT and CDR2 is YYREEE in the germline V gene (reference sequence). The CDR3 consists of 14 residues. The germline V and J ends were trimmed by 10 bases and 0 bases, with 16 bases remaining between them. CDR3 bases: TGTGCCGGGGAGAACAGAGAACTGAACACTGAAGCTTTCTTT. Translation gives CAGENRELNTEAFF.

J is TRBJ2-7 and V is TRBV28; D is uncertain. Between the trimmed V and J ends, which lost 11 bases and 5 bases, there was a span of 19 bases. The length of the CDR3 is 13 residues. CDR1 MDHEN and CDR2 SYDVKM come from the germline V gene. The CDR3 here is CAVQASFRNEQYF. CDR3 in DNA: TGTGCCGTGCAAGCAAGCTTTCGAAACGAGCAGTACTTC.

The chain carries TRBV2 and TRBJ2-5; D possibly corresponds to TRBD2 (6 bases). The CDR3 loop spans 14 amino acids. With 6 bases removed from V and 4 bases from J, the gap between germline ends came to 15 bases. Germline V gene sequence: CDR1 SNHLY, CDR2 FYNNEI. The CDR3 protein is CASRGLSPPETQYF. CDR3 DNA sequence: TGTGCCAGCAGGGGACTTAGCCCCCCAGAGACCCAGTACTTC. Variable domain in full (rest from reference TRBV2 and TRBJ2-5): EPEVTQTPSHQVTQMGQEVILRCVPISNHLYFYWYRQILGQKVEFLVSFYNNEISEKSEIFDDQFSVERPDGSNFTLKIRSTKLEDSAMYFCASRGLSPPETQYFGPGTRLLVL.

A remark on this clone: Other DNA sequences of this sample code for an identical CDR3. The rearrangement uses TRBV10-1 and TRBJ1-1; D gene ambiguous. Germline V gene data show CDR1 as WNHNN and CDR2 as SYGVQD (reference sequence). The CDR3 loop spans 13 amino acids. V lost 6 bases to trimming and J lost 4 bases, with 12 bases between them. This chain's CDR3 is CASSERPGTEAFF. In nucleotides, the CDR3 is TGCGCCAGCAGCGAGAGACCGGGCACTGAAGCTTTCTTT.

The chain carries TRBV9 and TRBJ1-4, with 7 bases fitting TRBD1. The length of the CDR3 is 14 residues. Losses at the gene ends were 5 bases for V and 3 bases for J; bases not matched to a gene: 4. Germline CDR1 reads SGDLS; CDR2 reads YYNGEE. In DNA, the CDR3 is TGTGCCAGCAGTGTGGGGACAGCTAATGAAAAACTGTTTTTT. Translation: CASSVGTANEKLFF.

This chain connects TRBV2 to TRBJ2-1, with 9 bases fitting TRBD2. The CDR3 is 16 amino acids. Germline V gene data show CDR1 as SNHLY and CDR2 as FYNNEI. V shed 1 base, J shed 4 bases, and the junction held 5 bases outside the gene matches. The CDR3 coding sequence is TGTGCCAGCAGTGAAGGACTAGCGGTTACATACAATGAGCAGTTCTTC. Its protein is CASSEGLAVTYNEQFF.

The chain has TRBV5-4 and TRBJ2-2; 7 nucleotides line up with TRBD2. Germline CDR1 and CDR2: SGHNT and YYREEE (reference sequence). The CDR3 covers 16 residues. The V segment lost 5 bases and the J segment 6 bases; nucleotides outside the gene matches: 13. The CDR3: CASSSASGGAAGELFF. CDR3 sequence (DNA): TGTGCCAGCAGTTCAGCGTCGGGAGGCGCGGCCGGGGAGCTGTTTTTT. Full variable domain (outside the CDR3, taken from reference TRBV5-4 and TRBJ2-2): ETGVTQSPTHLIKTRGQQVTLRCSSQSGHNTVSWYQQALGQGPQFIFQYYREEENGRGNFPPRFSGLQFPNYSSELNVNALELDDSALYLCASSSASGGAAGELFFGEGSRLTVL.

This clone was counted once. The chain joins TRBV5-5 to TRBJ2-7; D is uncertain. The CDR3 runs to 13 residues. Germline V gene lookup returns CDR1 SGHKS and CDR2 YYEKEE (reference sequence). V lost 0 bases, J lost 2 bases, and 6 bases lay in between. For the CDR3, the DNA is TGTGCCAGCAGCTTGGAATCCACCTACGAGCAGTACTTC. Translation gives CASSLESTYEQYF.

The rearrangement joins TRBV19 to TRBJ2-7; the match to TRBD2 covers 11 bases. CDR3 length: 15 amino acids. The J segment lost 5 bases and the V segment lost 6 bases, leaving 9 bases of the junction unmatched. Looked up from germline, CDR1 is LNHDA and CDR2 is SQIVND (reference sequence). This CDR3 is CASSQTSGSFDEQYF. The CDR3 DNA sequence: TGTGCCAGTAGCCAAACTAGCGGGAGTTTCGACGAGCAGTACTTC.